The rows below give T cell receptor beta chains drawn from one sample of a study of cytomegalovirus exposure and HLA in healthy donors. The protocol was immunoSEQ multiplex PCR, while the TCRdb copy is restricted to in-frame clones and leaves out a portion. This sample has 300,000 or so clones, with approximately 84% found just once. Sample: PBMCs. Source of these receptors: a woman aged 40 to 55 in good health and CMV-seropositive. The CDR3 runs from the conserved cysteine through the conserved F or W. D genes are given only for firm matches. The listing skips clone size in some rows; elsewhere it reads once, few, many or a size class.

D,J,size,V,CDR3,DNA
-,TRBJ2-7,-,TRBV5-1,CASSPRLHSSYEQYF,TGCGCCAGCAGCCCCCGACTACACTCCTCCTACGAGCAGTACTTC
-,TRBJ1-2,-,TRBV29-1,CSVEVTSNYGYTF,TGCAGCGTTGAGGTCACGAGTAACTATGGCTACACCTTC
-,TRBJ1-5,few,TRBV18,CASSPGGSNQPQHF,TGTGCCAGCTCACCGGGGGGAAGCAATCAGCCCCAGCATTTT
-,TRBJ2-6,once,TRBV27,CASSSIRDTSGANVLTF,TGTGCCAGCAGTTCAATCCGGGACACCTCTGGGGCCAACGTCCTGACTTTC
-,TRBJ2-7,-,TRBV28,CASSGPSGSSYEQYF,TGTGCCAGCAGTGGCCCGAGCGGCAGCTCCTACGAGCAGTACTTC
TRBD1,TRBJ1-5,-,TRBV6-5,CASSGGTGGNQPQHF,TGTGCCAGCAGTGGGGGGACAGGGGGCAATCAGCCCCAGCATTTT
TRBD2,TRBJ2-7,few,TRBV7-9,CASSLGTSGNEQYF,TGTGCCAGCAGCTTGGGGACTAGCGGGAACGAGCAGTACTTC
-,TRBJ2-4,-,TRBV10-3,CAISESADKNIQYF,TGTGCCATCAGTGAGTCAGCCGACAAAAACATTCAGTACTTC
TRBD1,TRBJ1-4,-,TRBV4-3,CASSQDSARTGAATNEKLFF,TGCGCCAGCAGCCAAGACTCGGCGAGGACAGGGGCCGCAACTAATGAAAAACTGTTTTTT
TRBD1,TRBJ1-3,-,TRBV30,CAWAQGAGGNTIYF,TGTGCCTGGGCTCAGGGGGCAGGTGGAAACACCATATATTTT
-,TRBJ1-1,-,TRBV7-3,CASSSSQGTEAFF,TGTGCCAGCAGCTCAAGCCAGGGAACGGAAGCTTTCTTT
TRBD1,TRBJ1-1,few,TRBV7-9,CASSFVDRDHTEAFF,TGTGCCAGCAGCTTCGTCGACAGGGACCACACTGAAGCTTTCTTT
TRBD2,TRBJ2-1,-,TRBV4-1,CASSQDGSRAGIYNEQFF,TGCGCCAGCAGCCAAGATGGAAGTCGAGCGGGGATCTACAATGAGCAGTTCTTC
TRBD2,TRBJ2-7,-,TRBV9,CASSGLAGEGQYF,TGTGCCAGCAGCGGATTAGCGGGAGAGGGGCAGTACTTC
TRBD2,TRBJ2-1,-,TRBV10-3,CATTPRLAGLENEQFF,TGTGCCACCACCCCCCGGCTAGCGGGATTGGAGAATGAGCAGTTCTTC
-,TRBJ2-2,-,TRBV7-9,CASSFGIAGANTGELFF,TGTGCCAGCAGCTTCGGAATTGCAGGGGCCAACACCGGGGAGCTGTTTTTT
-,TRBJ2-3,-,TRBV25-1,CASLDRSETDTQYF,TGTGCCAGCCTCGACAGGTCGGAGACAGATACGCAGTATTTT
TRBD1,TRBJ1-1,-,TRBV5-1,CASSLAGQGEAEAFF,TGCGCCAGCAGCTTGGCGGGGCAGGGGGAGGCTGAAGCTTTCTTT
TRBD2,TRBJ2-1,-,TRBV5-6,CASSRPFAGGALDEQFF,TGTGCCAGCAGCCGCCCTTTTGCGGGGGGAGCGTTAGATGAGCAGTTCTTC
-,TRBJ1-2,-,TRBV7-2,CASSLGRGSSYGYTF,TGTGCCAGCAGCTTAGGACGGGGGAGTAGCTATGGCTACACCTTC
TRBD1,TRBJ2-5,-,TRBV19,CASRWDRGAETQYF,TGTGCCAGTAGATGGGACAGGGGTGCGGAGACCCAGTACTTC
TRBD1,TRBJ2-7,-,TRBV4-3,CASSRLQGSEQYF,TGCGCCAGCAGCCGCCTACAGGGGAGCGAGCAGTACTTC
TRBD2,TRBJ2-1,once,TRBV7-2,CASSGRGTSGNNEQFF,TGTGCCAGCAGCGGGCGGGGGACTAGCGGTAACAATGAGCAGTTCTTC
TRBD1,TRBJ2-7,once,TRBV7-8,CASSPQTGVFYEQYF,TGTGCCAGCAGCCCACAGACAGGGGTCTTCTACGAGCAGTACTTC
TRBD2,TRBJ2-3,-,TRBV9,CASSPTGLAGYPGRTDTQYF,TGTGCCAGCAGCCCAACCGGACTAGCGGGATACCCGGGGCGCACAGATACGCAGTATTTT
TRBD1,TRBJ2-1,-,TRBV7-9,CASSSQGANEQFF,TGTGCCAGCAGTTCCCAGGGGGCAAATGAGCAGTTCTTC
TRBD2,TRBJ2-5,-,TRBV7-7,CASSPLAGGPWETQYF,TGTGCTAGCAGTCCCCTAGCGGGAGGGCCCTGGGAGACCCAGTACTTC
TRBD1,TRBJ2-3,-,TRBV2,CASSRTGGTDTQYF,TGTGCCAGCAGTCGGACAGGGGGAACAGATACGCAGTATTTT
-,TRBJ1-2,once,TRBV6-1,CASRDPRGGYTF,TGTGCCAGCAGGGACCCACGAGGGGGCTACACCTTC
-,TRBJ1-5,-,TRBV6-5,CASRMTASSNQPQHF,TGTGCCAGCAGGATGACAGCCAGTAGCAATCAGCCCCAGCATTTT
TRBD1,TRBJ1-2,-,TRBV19,CASSGDRGYGYTF,TGTGCCAGTAGTGGGGACAGGGGGTATGGCTACACCTTC
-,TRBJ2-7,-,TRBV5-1,CASSLTGSYEQYF,TGCGCCAGCAGTTTGACGGGCTCCTACGAGCAGTACTTC
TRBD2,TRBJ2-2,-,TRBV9,CASSRTSGNDGELFF,TGTGCCAGCAGCCGGACTAGCGGGAATGACGGGGAGCTGTTTTTT
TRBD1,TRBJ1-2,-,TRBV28,CASSLGQPYGYTF,TGTGCCAGCAGTTTGGGACAGCCCTATGGCTACACCTTC
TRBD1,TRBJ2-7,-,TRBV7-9,CASSLVGDRENEQYF,TGTGCCAGCAGCTTAGTAGGGGACAGGGAGAACGAGCAGTACTTC
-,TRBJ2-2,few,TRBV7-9,CSSSSQMAANTGELFF,TGTTCCAGCAGCTCGCAGATGGCTGCGAACACCGGGGAGCTGTTTTTT
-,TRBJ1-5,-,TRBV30,CAWSVAGDNQPQHF,TGTGCCTGGAGTGTAGCCGGAGACAATCAGCCCCAGCATTTT
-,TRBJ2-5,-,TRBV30,CAWGTRQETQYF,TGTGCCTGGGGGACACGCCAAGAGACCCAGTACTTC
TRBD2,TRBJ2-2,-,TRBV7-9,CASSELKILAGGPGELFF,TGTGCCAGCAGCGAACTGAAGATATTAGCGGGAGGACCCGGGGAGCTGTTTTTT
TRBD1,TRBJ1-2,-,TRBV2,CASSAEGTAYGYTF,TGTGCCAGCAGTGCCGAGGGGACAGCCTATGGCTACACCTTC
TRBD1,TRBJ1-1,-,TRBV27,CASSLAPGGTNTEAFF,TGTGCCAGCAGTTTAGCCCCAGGGGGTACGAACACTGAAGCTTTCTTT
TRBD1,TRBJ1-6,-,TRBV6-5,CASTSDRALDSPLHF,TGTGCCAGCACTTCGGACAGGGCTTTGGATTCACCCCTCCACTTT
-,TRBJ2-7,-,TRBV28,CASGASPFYEQYF,TGTGCCAGCGGAGCAAGCCCGTTCTACGAGCAGTACTTC
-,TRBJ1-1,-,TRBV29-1,CSVEDPRGSMNTEAFF,TGCAGCGTTGAAGATCCCCGAGGCAGCATGAACACTGAAGCTTTCTTT
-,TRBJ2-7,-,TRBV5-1,CASSLPGVEQYF,TGCGCCAGCAGCCTCCCGGGGGTCGAGCAGTACTTC